Shown below are 22 T cell receptor beta chains from a single sample sequenced in a study of blood T cell repertoires in COVID-19. Clones were sequenced by immunoSEQ multiplex PCR, and TCRdb holds only the in-frame ones, with some missing. Of fewer than 700,000 clones listed, roughly 91% are singletons. Material for sequencing was peripheral blood. The receptors derive from a woman aged 45-59 years with COVID-19, enrolled during active disease.

The chain is built from TRBV2 and TRBJ2-3, with D possibly matching TRBD2 (5 bases). From germline, CDR1 is SNHLY and CDR2 FYNNEI. The CDR3 spans 15 residues. The CDR3 sequence: CALTENGISTDTQYF. DNA for the CDR3: TGTGCTCTCACTGAGAACGGGATTAGCACAGATACGCAGTATTTT. Combining the CDR3 with reference TRBV2 and TRBJ2-3 gives the whole variable domain EPEVTQTPSHQVTQMGQEVILRCVPISNHLYFYWYRQILGQKVEFLVSFYNNEISEKSEIFDDQFSVERPDGSNFTLKIRSTKLEDSAMYFCALTENGISTDTQYFGPGTRLTVL.

V gene TRBV6-4 combines with J gene TRBJ1-2, with no clear D. This CDR3 region has 17 residues. Germline-derived CDR1 and CDR2 are MRHNA and SNTAGT. With 2 bases removed from V and 3 bases from J, the gap between germline ends came to 19 bases. The DNA for the CDR3 is TGTGCCAGCAGTGACAGCGGTTCTCCCGTTGGGGACTATGGCTACACCTTC. Translation: CASSDSGSPVGDYGYTF.

This clone was seen just once. The identical CDR3 is also encoded by other nucleotide sequences in the sample. The chain is built from TRBV7-9 and TRBJ2-7; 7 bases fit TRBD1. The junction had 3 bases not matched to a gene; V was cut back by 4 bases and J by 3 bases. The V gene's germline CDR1 is SEHNR and CDR2 FQNEAQ (reference sequence). The CDR3 contains 13 residues. CDR3 residues: CASSSTGSYEQYF. The DNA of the CDR3 is TGTGCCAGCAGCTCGACAGGGAGCTACGAGCAGTACTTC.

The chain recombines TRBV12-3 or TRBV12-4 with TRBJ2-7, with 7 bases identical to TRBD1. This CDR3 is 12 amino acids long. After removal of 5 bases from V and 6 bases from J, the junction contained 4 bases not matched to a gene. This CDR3 reads CASSLDRAEQYF. In DNA form, the CDR3 reads TGTGCCAGCAGTCTCGACAGGGCCGAGCAGTACTTC.

This clone has a single count. The chain combines TRBV21-1 with TRBJ2-1; the DNA was not compared with TRBD1, the D call given in the table. TRBV21-1 is described as a pseudogene. The CDR3 covers 13 residues. CDR3 coding DNA: TGTGCCAGCAGCAATGGGGACAGGAATGAGCAGTTCTTC. As protein: CASSNGDRNEQFF.

The chain uses TRBV27 and TRBJ2-7; 8 bases are a match to TRBD1. The ends lost 5 bases at V and 6 bases at J; junction bases unmatched: 9. The CDR3 runs to 14 residues. Looked up from germline, CDR1 is MNHEY and CDR2 is SMNVEV (reference sequence). DNA for the CDR3: TGTGCCAGCAGTCCCGAGGACAGGGATGGCGAGCAGTACTTC. It translates to CASSPEDRDGEQYF.

The chain employs TRBV6-1 and TRBJ1-1; no firm D call. The CDR3 contains 14 residues. Germline V gene lookup returns CDR1 MNHNS and CDR2 SASEGT. V was shortened by 2 bases and J by 0 bases, with 7 bases between the two germline ends. CDR3 bases: TGTGCCAGCAGTGAAATGGGCATGAACACTGAAGCTTTCTTT. It encodes CASSEMGMNTEAFF.

This chain links TRBV6-5 with TRBJ1-2; 7 bases are a match to TRBD1. J lost 4 bases, V lost 6 bases, and 5 bases had no gene match. The CDR3 spans 13 residues. In germline, CDR1 is MNHEY, CDR2 SVGAGI. This chain's CDR3 is CASSRDSTYGYTF. DNA for the CDR3: TGTGCCAGCAGCCGGGACAGTACCTATGGCTACACCTTC.

CDR3 protein: CASSERDRGDTGELFF. The CDR3 nucleotides are TGCGCCAGCAGTGAGCGGGACAGGGGGGACACCGGGGAGCTGTTTTTT. This chain connects TRBV10-1 to TRBJ2-2; 11 bases agree with TRBD1. CDR3 length equals 16 residues. The V gene's germline CDR1 is WNHNN and CDR2 SYGVQD (reference sequence). After removal of 2 bases from V and 3 bases from J, the junction contained 2 bases not matched to a gene.

This clone was counted a single time. The V call is TRBV27, the J call TRBJ1-5; D is possibly TRBD1 (6 bases). CDR1 is MNHEY, CDR2 SMNVEV, per germline (reference sequence). CDR3 length equals 14 residues. The germline V and J ends were trimmed by 8 bases and 5 bases, with 16 bases remaining between them. In DNA form, the CDR3 reads TGTGCCAGCGCCCAGGGGCGGCGCGATCAGCCCCAGCATTTT. Protein product: CASAQGRRDQPQHF.

CDR3 sequence (DNA): TGTGCCAGCAGCTTGGGGACTACCCAAGAGACCCAGTACTTC. Residues: CASSLGTTQETQYF. The chain combines TRBV11-2 with TRBJ2-5; 7 nucleotides match TRBD2. Germline V gives CDR1 SGHAT, CDR2 FQNNGV. The CDR3 has 14 amino acids. The trim removed 3 bases at V and 1 base at J, leaving 2 bases unmatched.

The J gene is TRBJ1-3, the V gene TRBV12-5, with 9 nucleotides matching TRBD1. Trimming took 2 bases from V and 3 from J; bases not matched to a gene: 5. The CDR3 has 16 residues. Germline-derived CDR1 and CDR2 are LGHNT and FRNRAP. The CDR3 nucleotides are TGTGCTAGTGGTTTGAAACCGGACAGGGGTGGAAACACCATATATTTT. It is translated as CASGLKPDRGGNTIYF.

In its sample, this clone was seen once. The V and J genes are TRBV7-3 and TRBJ2-6, with unresolved D. V lost 4 bases, J lost 0 bases, and 7 bases lay in between. This CDR3 is built from 15 residues. CDR1 and CDR2 (germline): SGHTA, FQGTGA. DNA of the CDR3: TGTGCCAGCAGCTCACAAGACTCTGGGGCCAACGTCCTGACTTTC. This codes for CASSSQDSGANVLTF.

This clone was detected once. The chain links TRBV19 to TRBJ2-2, with TRBD1 as a possible D gene (6 bases). The CDR3 contains 14 residues. Germline assignment: CDR1 LNHDA and CDR2 SQIVND (reference sequence). Trimming cost V 10 bases and J 8 bases, with 20 bases left between them. This CDR3 reads CATTDSSQFGELFF. CDR3 nucleotide sequence: TGTGCCACAACGGACAGTTCCCAATTTGGGGAGCTGTTTTTT.

V and J are TRBV28 and TRBJ1-1; D is unresolved. This CDR3 comprises 15 residues. Trimming cost V 5 bases and J 10 bases, with 23 bases left between them. Germline loops: CDR1 MDHEN, CDR2 SYDVKM. Here the CDR3 DNA reads TGTGCCAGCAGTCCGCGGAGGGTTTTGGGTGGTGGAGCTTTCTTT. It translates to CASSPRRVLGGGAFF.

The rearrangement uses TRBV9 and TRBJ1-4, with 8 bases fitting TRBD1. V was clipped by 3 bases and J by 7 bases; unmatched bases: 8. The germline V gene has CDR1 SGDLS and CDR2 YYNGEE. CDR3 length equals 15 residues. CDR3 nucleotide sequence: TGTGCCAGCAGCGCAGGGGGCAGGCGGGGTGAAAAACTGTTTTTT. It translates to CASSAGGRRGEKLFF.

The V and J genes are TRBV5-5 and TRBJ1-2; D gene uncertain. Trimming cost V 0 bases and J 5 bases, with 23 bases left between them. Germline CDR1 SGHKS, CDR2 YYEKEE (reference sequence). CDR3 length: 18 amino acids. This CDR3 reads CASSLGPVSIGRDYGYTF. For the CDR3, the DNA is TGTGCCAGCAGCTTGGGCCCGGTTTCGATTGGGAGGGATTATGGCTACACCTTC.

The chain uses TRBV7-9 and TRBJ1-3, with D perhaps matching TRBD1 (6 bases). Germline V CDR1 and CDR2: SEHNR, FQNEAQ (reference sequence). The CDR3 extends over 13 amino acids. The ends were cut back, 6 bases at V and 2 bases at J, with 8 bases in the middle. The CDR3 nucleotides read TGTGCCAGCAGGGACAGTCCTGGAAACACCATATATTTT. This translates into CASRDSPGNTIYF.

This sequence joins TRBV6-1 and TRBJ2-7; 7 bases match TRBD1. Trimming took 2 bases from V and 5 from J; bases not matched to a gene: 3. The germline gives CDR1 MNHNS, CDR2 SASEGT. The length of the CDR3 is 13 residues. CDR3 coding DNA: TGTGCCAGCAGTGAAACAGGGGCCGACGAGCAGTACTTC. Its protein is CASSETGADEQYF.

This chain links TRBV5-1 with TRBJ1-2; 7 bases fit TRBD1. This CDR3 region has 15 residues. Germline CDR1 SGHRS, CDR2 YFSETQ. The V segment lost 3 bases and the J segment 1 base; nucleotides outside the gene matches: 6. The DNA of the CDR3 is TGCGCCAGCAGCTCCCGACAGGGTATTAACTATGGCTACACCTTC. Amino acids: CASSSRQGINYGYTF.

The gene calls are TRBV7-2 and TRBJ2-2, with 9 bases lining up with TRBD2. The ends lost 6 bases at V and 5 bases at J; junction bases unmatched: 10. CDR1 SGHTA and CDR2 FQGNSA come from the germline V gene. The CDR3 runs 16 residues. The CDR3 reads CASSPQRGAFTGELFF. For the CDR3, the DNA is TGTGCCAGCAGTCCGCAGCGGGGGGCCTTTACCGGGGAGCTGTTTTTT. Looking up the rest from reference TRBV7-2 and TRBJ2-2 gives the full variable domain: GAGVSQSPSNKVTEKGKDVELRCDPISGHTALYWYRQSLGQGLEFLIYFQGNSAPDKSGLPSDRFSAERTGGSVSTLTIQRTQQEDSAVYLCASSPQRGAFTGELFFGEGSRLTVL.

The chain uses TRBV28 and TRBJ1-1; D perhaps matches TRBD1 (5 bases). With 6 bases removed from V and 2 bases from J, the gap between germline ends came to 19 bases. The CDR3 covers 16 residues. The germline CDR1 and CDR2 sequences are MDHEN and SYDVKM. The CDR3 nucleotides are TGTGCCAGCAGGTGGGGGGTCGGGAGGGATAACACTGAAGCTTTCTTT. It codes for CASRWGVGRDNTEAFF. The full variable domain, its missing parts supplied by reference TRBV28 and TRBJ1-1, is DVKVTQSSRYLVKRTGEKVFLECVQDMDHENMFWYRQDPGLGLRLIYFSYDVKMKEKGDIPEGYSVSREKKERFSLILESASTNQTSMYLCASRWGVGRDNTEAFFGQGTRLTVV.